This TCR beta chain emerged from a study of OX40 agonist ivuxolimab in advanced cancers. Study information: Three patients got partial responses; one had hepatocellular carcinoma and two had cutaneous melanoma.

As to this clone: Its antigen is unknown.

CDR3 size: 15 residues. Deletions cut 7 bases from V and 1 base from J, with 15 bases between. Looked up from germline, CDR1 is SGHTA and CDR2 is FQGNSA. Study-wide results and caveats: Low normalized T-cell clonal expansion was additionally recorded for some nonresponders.

A history of autoimmune disease or systemic immunosuppression excluded patients. Repertoires were generated with immunoSEQ multiplex PCR, while TCRdb's copy carries only in-frame clones and drops some. The sample holds about 96,000 clones, about 92% seen once. The sequencing here drew on CD4+ or CD8+ T cells sorted from blood, taken in a trial of the OX40 agonist ivuxolimab. The source of this sequence is an adult with an advanced solid tumor such as melanoma, head and neck, liver or kidney cancer. The genes are TRBV7-2 and TRBJ2-3, with D maybe TRBD1 (5 bases). Here the CDR3 reads CASTIVLGGTDTQYF. CDR3 DNA sequence: TGTGCCAGCACCATTGTGCTAGGGGGCACAGATACGCAGTATTTT.